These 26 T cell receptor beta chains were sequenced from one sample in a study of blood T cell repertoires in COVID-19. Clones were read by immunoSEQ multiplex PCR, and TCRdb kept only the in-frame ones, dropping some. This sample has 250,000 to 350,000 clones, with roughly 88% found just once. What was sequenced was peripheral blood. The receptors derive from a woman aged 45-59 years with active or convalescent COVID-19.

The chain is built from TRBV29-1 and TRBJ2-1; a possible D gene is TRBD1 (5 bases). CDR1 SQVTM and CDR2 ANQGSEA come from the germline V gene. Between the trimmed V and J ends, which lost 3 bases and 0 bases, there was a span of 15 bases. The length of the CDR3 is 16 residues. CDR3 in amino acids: CSVEFLGQSSYNEQFF. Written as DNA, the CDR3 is TGCAGCGTTGAGTTCCTGGGGCAGAGCTCCTACAATGAGCAGTTCTTC.

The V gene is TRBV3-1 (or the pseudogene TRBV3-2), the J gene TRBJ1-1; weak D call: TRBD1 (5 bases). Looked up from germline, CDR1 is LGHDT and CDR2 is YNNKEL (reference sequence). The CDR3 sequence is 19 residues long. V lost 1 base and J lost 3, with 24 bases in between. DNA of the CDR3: TGTGCCAGCAGCCAAGCGGCCGCGCAGGGAGGGCCGATGCACACTGAAGCTTTCTTT. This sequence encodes CASSQAAAQGGPMHTEAFF.

CDR3 protein: CASSPRFGGDYGYTF. The CDR3 DNA sequence: TGCGCCAGCAGCCCCCGTTTCGGGGGAGACTATGGCTACACCTTC. This chain uses TRBV4-3 with TRBJ1-2, with D maybe TRBD1 (5 bases). There are 15 residues in the CDR3. CDR1 and CDR2 (germline): LGHNA, YSLEER. V was cut by 4 bases and J by 3 bases, with 15 bases left in between.

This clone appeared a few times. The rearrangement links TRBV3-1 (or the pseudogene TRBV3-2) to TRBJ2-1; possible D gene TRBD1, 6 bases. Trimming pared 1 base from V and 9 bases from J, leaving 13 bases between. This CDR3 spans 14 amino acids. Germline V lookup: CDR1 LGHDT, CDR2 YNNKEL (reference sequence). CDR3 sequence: CASSQVSDSIEQFF. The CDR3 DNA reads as TGTGCCAGCAGCCAAGTCTCGGACAGTATTGAGCAGTTCTTC.

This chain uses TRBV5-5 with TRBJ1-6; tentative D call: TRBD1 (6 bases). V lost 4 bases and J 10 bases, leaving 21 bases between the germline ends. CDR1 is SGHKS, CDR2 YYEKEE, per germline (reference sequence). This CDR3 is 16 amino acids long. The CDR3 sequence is CASSPIDRTPFSPLHF. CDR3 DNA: TGTGCCAGCAGCCCAATTGACAGGACTCCTTTCTCACCCCTCCACTTT.

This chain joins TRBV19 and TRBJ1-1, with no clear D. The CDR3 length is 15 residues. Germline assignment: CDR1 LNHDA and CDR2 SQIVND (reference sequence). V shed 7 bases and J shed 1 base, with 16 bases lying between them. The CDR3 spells CASKFKQWANTEAFF. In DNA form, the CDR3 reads TGTGCCAGTAAATTCAAACAATGGGCGAACACTGAAGCTTTCTTT.

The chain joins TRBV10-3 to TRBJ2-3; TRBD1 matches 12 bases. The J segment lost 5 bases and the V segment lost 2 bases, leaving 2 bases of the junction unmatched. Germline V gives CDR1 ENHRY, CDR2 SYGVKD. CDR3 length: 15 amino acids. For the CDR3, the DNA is TGTGCCATCAGTGAGGGGACAGGGGGCGAAGATACGCAGTATTTT. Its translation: CAISEGTGGEDTQYF.

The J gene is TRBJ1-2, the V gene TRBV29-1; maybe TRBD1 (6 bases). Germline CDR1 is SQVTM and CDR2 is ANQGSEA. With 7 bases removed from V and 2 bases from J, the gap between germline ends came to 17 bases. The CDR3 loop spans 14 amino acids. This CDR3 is CSAERTALNYGYTF. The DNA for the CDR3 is TGCAGCGCGGAGCGGACAGCCTTAAACTATGGCTACACCTTC.

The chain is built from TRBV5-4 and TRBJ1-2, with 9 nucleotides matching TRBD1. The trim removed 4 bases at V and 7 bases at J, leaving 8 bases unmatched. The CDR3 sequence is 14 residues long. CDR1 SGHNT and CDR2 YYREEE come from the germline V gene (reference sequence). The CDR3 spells CASSRVGQGSGYTF. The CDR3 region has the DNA TGTGCCAGCAGCCGCGTGGGACAGGGAAGTGGCTACACCTTC.

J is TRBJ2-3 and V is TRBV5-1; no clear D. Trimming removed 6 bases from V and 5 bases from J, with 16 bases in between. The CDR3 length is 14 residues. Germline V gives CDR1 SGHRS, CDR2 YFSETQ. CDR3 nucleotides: TGCGCCAGCAAGGATAGGAACTATCGAGATACGCAGTATTTT. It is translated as CASKDRNYRDTQYF.

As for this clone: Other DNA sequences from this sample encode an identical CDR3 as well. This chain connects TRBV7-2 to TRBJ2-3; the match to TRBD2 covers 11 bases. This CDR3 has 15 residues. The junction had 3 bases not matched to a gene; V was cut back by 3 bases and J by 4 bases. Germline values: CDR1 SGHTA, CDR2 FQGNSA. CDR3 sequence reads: CASSFLAGGADTQYF. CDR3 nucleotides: TGTGCCAGCAGCTTTTTAGCGGGAGGGGCAGATACGCAGTATTTT.

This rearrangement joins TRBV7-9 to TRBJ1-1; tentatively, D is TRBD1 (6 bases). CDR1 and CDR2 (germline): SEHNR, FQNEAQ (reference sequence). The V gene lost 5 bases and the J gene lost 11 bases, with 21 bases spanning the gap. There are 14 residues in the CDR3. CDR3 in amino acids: CASSHTTGPNQAFF. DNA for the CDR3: TGTGCCAGCAGCCACACGACAGGTCCCAATCAGGCTTTCTTT.

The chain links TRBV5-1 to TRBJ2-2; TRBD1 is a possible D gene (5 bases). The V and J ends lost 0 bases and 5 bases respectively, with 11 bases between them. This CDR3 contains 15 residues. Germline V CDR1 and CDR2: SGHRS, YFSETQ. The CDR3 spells CASSLDRGWTGELFF. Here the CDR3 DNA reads TGCGCCAGCAGCTTGGATAGGGGTTGGACCGGGGAGCTGTTTTTT. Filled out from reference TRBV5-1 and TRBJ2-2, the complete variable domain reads KAGVTQTPRYLIKTRGQQVTLSCSPISGHRSVSWYQQTPGQGLQFLFEYFSETQRNKGNFPGRFSGRQFSNSRSEMNVSTLELGDSALYLCASSLDRGWTGELFFGEGSRLTVL.

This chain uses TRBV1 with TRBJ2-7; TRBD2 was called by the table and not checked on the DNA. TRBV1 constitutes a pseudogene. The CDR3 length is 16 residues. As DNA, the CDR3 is TGCACCAGCAGCCACTTCAGGACTAGCGGGAGAGCCGAGCAGTACTTC. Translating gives CTSSHFRTSGRAEQYF.

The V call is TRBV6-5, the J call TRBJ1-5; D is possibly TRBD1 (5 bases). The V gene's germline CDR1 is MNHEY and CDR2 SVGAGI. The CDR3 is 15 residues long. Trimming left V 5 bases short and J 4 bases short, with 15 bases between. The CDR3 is CASSLKGQANQPQHF. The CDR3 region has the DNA TGTGCCAGCAGTCTTAAGGGGCAGGCAAATCAGCCCCAGCATTTT.

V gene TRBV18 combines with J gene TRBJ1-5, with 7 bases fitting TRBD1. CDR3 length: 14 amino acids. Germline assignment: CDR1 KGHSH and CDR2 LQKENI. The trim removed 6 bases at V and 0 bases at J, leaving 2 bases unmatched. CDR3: CASSTGYSNQPQHF. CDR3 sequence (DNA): TGTGCCAGCTCGACAGGGTATAGCAATCAGCCCCAGCATTTT.

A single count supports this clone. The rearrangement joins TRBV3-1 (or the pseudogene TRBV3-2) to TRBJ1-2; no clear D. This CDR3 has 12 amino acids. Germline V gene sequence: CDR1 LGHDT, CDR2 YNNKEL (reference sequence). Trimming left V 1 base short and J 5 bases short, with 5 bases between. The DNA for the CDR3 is TGTGCCAGCAGCCAAGTAGAGTATGGCTACACCTTC. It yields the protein CASSQVEYGYTF.

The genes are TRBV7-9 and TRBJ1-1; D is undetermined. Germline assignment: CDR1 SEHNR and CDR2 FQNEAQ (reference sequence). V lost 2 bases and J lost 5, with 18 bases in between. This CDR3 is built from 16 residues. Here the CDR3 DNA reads TGTGCCAGCAGCTTAAGGGATACGAGGGTTGAAACTGAAGCTTTCTTT. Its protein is CASSLRDTRVETEAFF.

The CDR3 region has the DNA TGTGCCAGCAGCCAAGCGGATACGCAGTATTTT. Its translation is CASSQADTQYF. This chain connects TRBV3-1 (or the pseudogene TRBV3-2) to TRBJ2-3; D is unclear. Germline lookup yields CDR1 LGHDT and CDR2 YNNKEL (reference sequence). Trimming removed 1 base at V and 6 bases at J, with 2 bases between. This CDR3 is built from 11 residues.

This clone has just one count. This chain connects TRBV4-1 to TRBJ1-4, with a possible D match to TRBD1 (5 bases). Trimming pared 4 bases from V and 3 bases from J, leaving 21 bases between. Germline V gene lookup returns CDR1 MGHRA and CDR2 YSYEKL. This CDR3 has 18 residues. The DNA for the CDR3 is TGCGCCAGCAGCCGACCTAAGGACATCGGTTACTCTAATGAAAAACTGTTTTTT. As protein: CASSRPKDIGYSNEKLFF.

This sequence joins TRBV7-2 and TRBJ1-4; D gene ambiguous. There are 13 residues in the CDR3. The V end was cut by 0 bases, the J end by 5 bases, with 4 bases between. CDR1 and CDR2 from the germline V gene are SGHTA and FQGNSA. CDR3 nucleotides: TGTGCCAGCAGCTTAGCCGGGAATGAAAAACTGTTTTTT. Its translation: CASSLAGNEKLFF.

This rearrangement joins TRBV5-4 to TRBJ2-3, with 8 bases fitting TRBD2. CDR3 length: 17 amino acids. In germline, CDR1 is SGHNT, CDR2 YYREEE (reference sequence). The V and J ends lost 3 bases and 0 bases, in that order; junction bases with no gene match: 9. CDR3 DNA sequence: TGTGCCAGCAGCTCCGAACCTAGCGGGTCTAGCACAGATACGCAGTATTTT. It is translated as CASSSEPSGSSTDTQYF.

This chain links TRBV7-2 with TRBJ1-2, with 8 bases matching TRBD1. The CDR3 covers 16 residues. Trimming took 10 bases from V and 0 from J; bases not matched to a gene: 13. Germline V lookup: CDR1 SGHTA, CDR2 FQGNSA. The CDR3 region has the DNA TGTGCCACCATCTTACAGGGGGTCCCCTCTAACTATGGCTACACCTTC. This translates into CATILQGVPSNYGYTF.

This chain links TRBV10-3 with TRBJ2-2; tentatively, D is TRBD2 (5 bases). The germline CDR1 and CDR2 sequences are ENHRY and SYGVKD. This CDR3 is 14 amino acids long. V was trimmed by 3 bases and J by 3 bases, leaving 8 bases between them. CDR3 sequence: CAISDSADTGELFF. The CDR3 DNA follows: TGTGCCATCAGTGATAGCGCCGACACCGGGGAGCTGTTTTTT.

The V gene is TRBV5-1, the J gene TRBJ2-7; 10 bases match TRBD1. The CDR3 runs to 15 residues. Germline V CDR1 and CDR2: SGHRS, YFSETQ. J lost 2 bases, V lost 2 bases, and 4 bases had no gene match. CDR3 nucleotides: TGCGCCAGCAGCTTAGGGACAGGGGTTCCCTACGAGCAGTACTTC. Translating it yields CASSLGTGVPYEQYF.

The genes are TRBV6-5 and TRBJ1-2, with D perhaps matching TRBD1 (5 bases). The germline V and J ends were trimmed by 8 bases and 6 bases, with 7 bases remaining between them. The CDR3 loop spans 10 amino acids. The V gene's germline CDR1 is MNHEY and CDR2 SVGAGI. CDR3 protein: CASRGDGYTF. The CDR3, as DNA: TGTGCCAGCCGGGGGGATGGCTACACCTTC.